This TCR beta chain was obtained from a study of T cells in Graves' hyperthyroidism and ophthalmopathy. Findings of the study overall: Patients with ophthalmopathy were separated from those with stable hyperthyroidism by a 13 V-J model.

This clonotype came up many times. Its antigen is currently unknown. Authors of the study amplified TCR beta CDR3 regions from RNA transcripts. TCR CDR3 regions were first amplified by RT-PCR with HTBI primers. TCRdb itself ran the multiplex PCR reads through MiXCR, one entry per CDR3 protein. The data hold hundreds of thousands of distinct CDR3 sequences, with around 16% observed a single time. The CDR3 is 15 amino acids. Germline CDR1 and CDR2: SGHTA and FQGNSA. The V segment lost 2 bases and the J segment 4 bases; nucleotides outside the gene matches: 2. Fresh peripheral blood, roughly 10 ml, was the source of the PBMCs.

The specimen sequenced was blood. The receptor's source is a young woman with Graves' hyperthyroidism. The chain links TRBV7-2 to TRBJ2-6; 7 nucleotides line up with TRBD1. The CDR3 DNA follows: TGTGCCAGCAGCTTACCCAGGGGGGGGGCCAACGTCCTGACTTTC. Translation gives CASSLPRGGANVLTF.